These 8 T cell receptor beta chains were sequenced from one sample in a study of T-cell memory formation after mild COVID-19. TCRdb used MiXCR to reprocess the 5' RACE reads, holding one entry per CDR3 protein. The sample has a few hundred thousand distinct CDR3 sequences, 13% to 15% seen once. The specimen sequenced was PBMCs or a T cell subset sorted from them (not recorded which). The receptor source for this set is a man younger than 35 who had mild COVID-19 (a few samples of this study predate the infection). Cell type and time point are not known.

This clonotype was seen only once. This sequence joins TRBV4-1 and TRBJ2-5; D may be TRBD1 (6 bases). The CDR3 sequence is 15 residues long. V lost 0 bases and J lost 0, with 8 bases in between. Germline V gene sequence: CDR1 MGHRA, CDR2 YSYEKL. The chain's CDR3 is CASSQDPGDQETQYF. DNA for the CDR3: TGCGCCAGCAGCCAAGATCCAGGGGACCAAGAGACCCAGTACTTC.

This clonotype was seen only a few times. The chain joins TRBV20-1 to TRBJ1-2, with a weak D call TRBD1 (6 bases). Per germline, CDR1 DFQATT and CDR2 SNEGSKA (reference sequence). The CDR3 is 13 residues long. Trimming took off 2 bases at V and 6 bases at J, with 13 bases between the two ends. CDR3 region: CSARRDILNGYTF. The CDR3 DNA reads TGCAGTGCTAGAAGGGACATCCTCAATGGCTACACCTTC.

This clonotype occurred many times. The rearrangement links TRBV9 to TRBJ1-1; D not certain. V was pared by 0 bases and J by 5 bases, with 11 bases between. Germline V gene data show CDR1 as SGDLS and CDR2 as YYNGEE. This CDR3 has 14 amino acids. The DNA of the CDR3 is TGTGCCAGCAGCGTAGCTCTCGGAGTGACTGAAGCTTTCTTT. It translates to CASSVALGVTEAFF. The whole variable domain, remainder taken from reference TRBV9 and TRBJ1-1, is DSGVTQTPKHLITATGQRVTLRCSPRSGDLSVYWYQQSLDQGLQFLIQYYNGEERAKGNILERFSAQQFPDLHSELNLSSLELGDSALYFCASSVALGVTEAFFGQGTRLTVV.

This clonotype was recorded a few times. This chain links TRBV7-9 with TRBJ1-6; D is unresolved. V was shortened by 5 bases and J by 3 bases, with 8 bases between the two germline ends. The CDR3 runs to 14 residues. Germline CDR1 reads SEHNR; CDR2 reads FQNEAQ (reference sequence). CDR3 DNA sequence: TGTGCCAGCAGCACGGCCAGCTATAATTCACCCCTCCACTTT. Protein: CASSTASYNSPLHF. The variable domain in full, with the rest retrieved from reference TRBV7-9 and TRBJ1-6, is DTGVSQNPRHKITKRGQNVTFRCDPISEHNRLYWYRQTLGQGPEFLTYFQNEAQLEKSRLLSDRFSAERPKGSFSTLEIQRTEQGDSAMYLCASSTASYNSPLHFGNGTRLTVT.

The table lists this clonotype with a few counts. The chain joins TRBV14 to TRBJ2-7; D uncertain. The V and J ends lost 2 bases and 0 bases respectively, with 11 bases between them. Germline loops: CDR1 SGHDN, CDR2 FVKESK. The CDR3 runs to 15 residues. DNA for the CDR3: TGTGCCAGCAGCCAATCTTTAGAGAACTCCTACGAGCAGTACGTC. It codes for CASSQSLENSYEQYV.

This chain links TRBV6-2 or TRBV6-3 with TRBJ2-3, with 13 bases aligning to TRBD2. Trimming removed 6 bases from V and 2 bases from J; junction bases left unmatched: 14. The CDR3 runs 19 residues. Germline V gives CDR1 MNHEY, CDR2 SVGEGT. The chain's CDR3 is CASSRGLGTSGATTDTQYF. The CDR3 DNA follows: TGTGCCAGCAGCCGGGGGCTCGGGACTAGCGGGGCGACCACAGATACGCAGTATTTT.

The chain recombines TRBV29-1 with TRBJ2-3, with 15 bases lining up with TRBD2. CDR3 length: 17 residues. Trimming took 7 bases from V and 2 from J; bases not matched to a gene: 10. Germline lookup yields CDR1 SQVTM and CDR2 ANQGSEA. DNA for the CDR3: TGCAGCGCGCAGGGACTAGCGGGGGGACCCGCCACAGATACGCAGTATTTT. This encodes CSAQGLAGGPATDTQYF.

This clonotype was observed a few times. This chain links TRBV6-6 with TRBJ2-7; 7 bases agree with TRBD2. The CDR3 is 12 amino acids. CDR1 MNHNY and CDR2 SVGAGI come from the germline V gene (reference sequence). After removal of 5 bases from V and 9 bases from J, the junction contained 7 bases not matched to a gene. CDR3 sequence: CASSTHGGRQYV. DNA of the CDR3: TGTGCCAGCAGTACACACGGGGGGAGGCAGTACGTC.